These T cell receptor beta chains were read from a single sample in a study of regulatory T cells in long-lasting Graves disease. TCRdb independently ran MiXCR on the multiplex PCR reads; one entry per CDR3 protein. The data show hundreds of thousands of distinct CDR3 sequences, about 16% seen once. This sample was also put to use in a study of T cells in Graves' hyperthyroidism and ophthalmopathy.

The specimen was peripheral blood mononuclear cells (PBMCs), collected at new diagnosis, from a patient treated with antithyroid drugs. The origin of the receptors is a woman aged 35-65 years with Graves disease. The CDR3 runs from the conserved cysteine through the conserved F or W. A D gene is named only where the DNA matches it firmly. Not all rows give a size; the values are once, few, many and, for expanded clones, a class.

J gene | clone size | D gene | V gene | CDR3 DNA | CDR3 protein
TRBJ2-7 | many | - | TRBV12-3/TRBV12-4 | TGTGCCAGCAGGGACCAGGAAAGCCACGAGCAGTACTTC | CASRDQESHEQYF
TRBJ1-3 | few | - | TRBV30 | TGTGCCTGGAAAAGGTCTGGAAACACCATATATTTT | CAWKRSGNTIYF
TRBJ2-2 | few | TRBD1 | TRBV7-9 | TGTGCCAGCAGCTCGGACAGGGTGAAGAACGGGGAGCTGTTTTTT | CASSSDRVKNGELFF
TRBJ2-7 | many | TRBD2 | TRBV5-6 | TGTGCCAGCAGCGCGACGAGCGGGAGCTACGAGCAGTACTTC | CASSATSGSYEQYF
TRBJ2-2 | few | - | TRBV29-1 | TGCAGCGTTGAAAATTTGCCGGGGCGGTCGGGCACCGGGGAGCTGTTTTTT | CSVENLPGRSGTGELFF
TRBJ1-5 | - | - | TRBV6-1 | TGTGCCAGCAGGCCACGGTTGGGGGCCATTCAGCCCCAGCATTTT | CASRPRLGAIQPQHF
TRBJ2-2 | many | TRBD2 | TRBV2 | TGTGCCAGCAGTGAAGCGAGGACTAGCGGGGGGGCCGAGATTTTT | CASSEARTSGGAEIF
TRBJ2-2 | many | TRBD1 | TRBV12-3/TRBV12-4 | TGTGCCAGCAGCCCAACAGGGGGACCCGGGGAGCTGTTTTTT | CASSPTGGPGELFF
TRBJ1-2 | few | TRBD1 | TRBV6-1 | TGTGCCAGCAGCCATGGGACAGGGAGCTATGGCTACACCTTC | CASSHGTGSYGYTF
TRBJ2-1 | - | TRBD2 | TRBV7-7 | TGTGCTAGCAGCCGGACTAGCGGGGGGAGCTCCTACAATGAGCAGTTCTTC | CASSRTSGGSSYNEQFF
TRBJ2-7 | - | TRBD2 | TRBV6-1 | TGTGCCAGTTCTGATCGGCTAGCGGGGGCTAGGGAGCAGTACTTC | CASSDRLAGAREQYF
TRBJ2-7 | many | - | TRBV2 | TGTGCCAGCAGTGAAAGGGGCATCTCCTACGAGCAGTACTTC | CASSERGISYEQYF
TRBJ2-5 | - | TRBD2 | TRBV30 | TGTGCCTGGCAGACTAGCGGGGAAGAGACCCAGTACTTC | CAWQTSGEETQYF
TRBJ2-5 | many | TRBD1 | TRBV11-2 | TGTGCCAGCAGTTCTCTACCGGGACAGAGGGGAGAGACCCAGTACTTC | CASSSLPGQRGETQYF
TRBJ1-3 | - | - | TRBV5-6 | TGTGCCAGCAGCCGGCGTGGGGGGGAAAACACCATATATTTT | CASSRRGGENTIYF
TRBJ1-2 | few | - | TRBV20-1 | TGCAGTGCTAGTGGAGGGATAGAACGGTACACCTTC | CSASGGIERYTF
TRBJ1-6 | - | TRBD1 | TRBV6-2/TRBV6-3 | TGTGCCAGCTTAGAACCGGGACAGCCTCTCCACTTT | CASLEPGQPLHF
TRBJ2-1 | - | TRBD1 | TRBV28 | TGTGCCAGCAGGGACAGGGGGCGTAGTGACAGTGAGCAGTTCTTC | CASRDRGRSDSEQFF
TRBJ1-2 | many | - | TRBV12-3/TRBV12-4 | TGTGCCAGCAGCTTGTCCGGTGGGGCGCTTTACTACACCTTC | CASSLSGGALYYTF
TRBJ2-5 | many | - | TRBV27 | TGTGCCAGCAGTTTTAGGTGGAGCCAAGAGACCCAGTACTTC | CASSFRWSQETQYF
TRBJ1-6 | many | - | TRBV6-1 | TGTGCCAGCAGTCCATCTTGGACGGAAGATTCACCCCTCCACTTT | CASSPSWTEDSPLHF
TRBJ2-3 | many | - | TRBV18 | TGTGCCAGCTCACCACCTTACAGCACAGATACGCAGTATTTT | CASSPPYSTDTQYF